This T cell receptor beta chain derives from a study of CD8+ T cells in alopecia areata. The count of this clone is one. Sample treatment: oral pan-JAK inhibitor, 5-10 mg twice daily. Both peripheral blood and punch biopsies of lesional scalp skin were obtained from patients who had alopecia areata. Extracted RNA was reverse transcribed into cDNA, the sequencing template. Using immunoSEQ multiplex PCR, the repertoire was profiled, and TCRdb retains in-frame clones only, with some absent. Among 35,000 to 50,000 clones, just over 65% were seen once, and the ten largest hold about 20%. Germline CDR1 is LGHNA and CDR2 is YSLEER. CDR3 length: 13 residues. The V gene lost 4 bases and the J gene lost 4 bases, with 8 bases spanning the gap.

Here the sequenced sample was CD8+ T cells sorted from blood, taken at week 4, from a patient treated with tofacitinib. The J gene is TRBJ2-1, the V gene TRBV4-3, with D uncertain. This TCR derives from a human donor with alopecia areata. The CDR3 sequence is CASSPTLYNEQFF. The CDR3 DNA follows: TGCGCCAGCAGCCCGACCCTTTACAATGAGCAGTTCTTC.